This is a list of T cell receptor beta chains from one sample in a study of OX40 agonist ivuxolimab in advanced cancers. Data came from immunoSEQ multiplex PCR; TCRdb stores just in-frame clones and leaves some out. This table holds 98,000 or so clones, roughly 91% found once. Sample: CD4+ or CD8+ T cells sorted from blood, taken in a trial of the OX40 agonist ivuxolimab. The receptor source for this set is an adult with an advanced solid tumor such as melanoma, head and neck, liver or kidney cancer. The CDR3 runs from the conserved cysteine through the conserved F or W. D genes are given only for firm matches.

TRBV28	TRBJ1-2	.	10	CASRGHGYTF
TRBV28	TRBJ2-7	TRBD2	14	CASNVAGVLDEQYF
TRBV27	TRBJ2-3	.	15	CASNRADGDPDTQYF
TRBV7-2	TRBJ2-1	.	15	CASSSWAGSYNEQFF
TRBV10-1	TRBJ1-5	.	13	CASSQGRNQPQHF
TRBV11-2	TRBJ2-5	.	14	CASSFGGSRKTQYF
TRBV4-1	TRBJ2-1	TRBD2	16	CASSPRGRALVDEQFF
TRBV19	TRBJ2-3	TRBD2	15	CASSTGLATQGTQYF
TRBV28	TRBJ1-5	.	14	CASRLSGSNQPQHF
TRBV28	TRBJ2-5	.	10	CASSQETQYF
TRBV18	TRBJ1-2	.	15	CASSPRQEVDYGYTF
TRBV7-2	TRBJ2-3	.	19	CASSFIYGSISKSTDTQYF
TRBV11-2	TRBJ2-3	TRBD2	14	CASSLSGSLNTQYF
TRBV29-1	TRBJ2-7	TRBD1	12	CSATGGEHEQYF
TRBV7-2	TRBJ2-1	.	16	CASSLVGGMVPNEQFF
TRBV18	TRBJ2-7	.	14	CASSRWTALYEQYF
TRBV9	TRBJ2-2	TRBD1	15	CASSEQGAGTGELFF
TRBV28	TRBJ1-2	.	14	CASSLLRGNYGYTF
TRBV19	TRBJ2-2	TRBD1	14	CASDRGGNTGELFF
TRBV5-1	TRBJ2-7	TRBD2	18	CASSFIAGGRIQHYEQYF
TRBV6-5	TRBJ1-1	.	14	CASSWTTGNTEAFF
TRBV28	TRBJ1-1	.	13	CASSALMNTEAFF
TRBV9	TRBJ2-7	.	15	CASSPQAGSSYEQYF
TRBV7-2	TRBJ2-5	.	13	CASSFGGTETQYF
TRBV5-4	TRBJ1-4	.	15	CASSWGRNGNEKLFF
TRBV5-8	TRBJ2-1	TRBD2	18	CASSLALAGESSYNEQFF
TRBV30	TRBJ1-1	.	12	CAWSIQGLWAFF
TRBV18	TRBJ1-2	.	13	CASSPDTNYGYTF
TRBV28	TRBJ2-3	.	12	CASSSSLAAQYF
TRBV5-1	TRBJ2-1	TRBD2	16	CASSLVFSGGFNEQFF
TRBV7-9	TRBJ2-3	.	15	CASSPRSSATDTQYF
TRBV19	TRBJ2-6	TRBD1	18	CASSRAGQGTLGANVLTF
TRBV7-9	TRBJ2-7	.	15	CASSLVKGSSYEQYF
TRBV30	TRBJ2-3	.	14	CAWSARGGTDTQYF
TRBV5-6	TRBJ2-1	TRBD2	16	CASTRLAGGSYNEQFF
TRBV6-5	TRBJ2-7	.	15	CASSYGAAAQQGQYF
TRBV7-9	TRBJ1-4	.	14	CASSQDSSNEKLFF
TRBV4-3	TRBJ2-2	.	15	CASSQEAADPGELFF
TRBV9	TRBJ2-1	.	17	CASSVEGPDFYSNEQFF
TRBV7-6	TRBJ1-1	.	13	CASSPSVNTEAFF
TRBV6-1	TRBJ1-4	TRBD1	15	CASSVVDRGSEKLFF
TRBV2	TRBJ1-2	.	14	CASSLRALNYGYTF
TRBV6-5	TRBJ2-5	.	13	CASSPTRRETQYF